Listed below are T cell receptor beta chains from one sample, sequenced in a study of CD8 T cells in Susac syndrome. TCRdb re-called the immunoSEQ multiplex PCR reads through MiXCR, storing one row per CDR3 protein. Of approximately 120,000 distinct CDR3 sequences listed, approximately 96% were seen once; the top ten hold more than 0.075%. The material sequenced was CD4+ T cells from PBMCs. The source is a human donor in good health. CDR3s include the opening cysteine and the closing phenylalanine or tryptophan. D genes are given only for firm matches. Only part of the rows carry a size: once, few, many, or a class if the clone is expanded.

CDR3: CAWSERPWTGGSYNEQFF
DNA: TGTGCCTGGAGTGAGAGACCCTGGACAGGGGGCTCCTACAATGAGCAGTTCTTC
size: -
J: TRBJ2-1
V: TRBV30
D: TRBD1

CDR3: CASRRTPGGQFF
DNA: TGTGCCAGCAGGCGGACACCGGGTGGGCAGTTCTTC
size: -
J: TRBJ2-1
V: TRBV12-3/TRBV12-4
D: -

CDR3: CAWSASGLGSRETQYF
DNA: TGTGCCTGGAGTGCAAGCGGTCTTGGTAGTCGAGAGACCCAGTACTTC
size: -
J: TRBJ2-5
V: TRBV30
D: -

CDR3: CASSEGRAGNTEAFF
DNA: TGTGCCAGCAGTGAAGGACGGGCTGGGAACACTGAAGCTTTCTTT
size: -
J: TRBJ1-1
V: TRBV6-1
D: -

CDR3: CASSSGQFDGYTF
DNA: TGTGCCAGCAGCTCGGGACAGTTCGATGGCTACACCTTC
size: -
J: TRBJ1-2
V: TRBV7-9
D: TRBD1

CDR3: CAISGQENQPQHF
DNA: TGTGCCATCAGCGGACAGGAGAATCAGCCCCAGCATTTT
size: -
J: TRBJ1-5
V: TRBV10-3
D: TRBD1

CDR3: CASSRDSSSYNEQFF
DNA: TGTGCCAGCAGTCGGGACTCGAGCTCCTACAATGAGCAGTTCTTC
size: few
J: TRBJ2-1
V: TRBV6-6
D: -

CDR3: CSARRTGPTPYEQYF
DNA: TGCAGTGCTAGACGGACAGGGCCTACCCCCTACGAGCAGTACTTC
size: -
J: TRBJ2-7
V: TRBV20-1
D: TRBD1

CDR3: CASSEKWGVAGPSYEQYF
DNA: TGTGCCAGCAGTGAAAAATGGGGGGTAGCGGGGCCCTCCTACGAGCAGTACTTC
size: -
J: TRBJ2-7
V: TRBV2
D: TRBD2

CDR3: CASSSQYPPGQGPNNQPQHF
DNA: TGTGCCAGCAGTTCCCAATATCCCCCGGGACAGGGCCCTAACAATCAGCCCCAGCATTTT
size: -
J: TRBJ1-5
V: TRBV27
D: TRBD1

CDR3: CATSRAGGRSYNEQFF
DNA: TGTGCCACCAGCAGGGCCGGGGGGAGGTCCTACAATGAGCAGTTCTTC
size: -
J: TRBJ2-1
V: TRBV15
D: TRBD2

CDR3: CASSQNPTGRSSYEQYF
DNA: TGTGCCAGCAGCCAAAACCCTACAGGAAGGAGCTCCTACGAGCAGTACTTC
size: -
J: TRBJ2-7
V: TRBV3-1
D: -

CDR3: CASSEFTGIVTGELFF
DNA: TGTGCCAGCAGCGAATTTACAGGGATTGTGACCGGGGAGCTGTTTTTT
size: -
J: TRBJ2-2
V: TRBV9
D: -

CDR3: CASSQGANYGYTF
DNA: TGTGCCAGCAGCCAAGGGGCTAACTATGGCTACACCTTC
size: few
J: TRBJ1-2
V: TRBV14
D: -

CDR3: CASSYGGLTQETQYF
DNA: TGTGCCAGCAGTTACGGGGGTCTTACTCAAGAGACCCAGTACTTC
size: -
J: TRBJ2-5
V: TRBV6-6
D: -

CDR3: CASSLVVSGANVLTF
DNA: TGCGCCAGCAGCTTGGTAGTCTCTGGGGCCAACGTCCTGACTTTC
size: -
J: TRBJ2-6
V: TRBV5-1
D: -

CDR3: CASSLVAGPYGEQYF
DNA: TGTGCCAGCAGCTTAGTGGCGGGTCCTTACGGCGAGCAGTACTTC
size: -
J: TRBJ2-7
V: TRBV11-2
D: -